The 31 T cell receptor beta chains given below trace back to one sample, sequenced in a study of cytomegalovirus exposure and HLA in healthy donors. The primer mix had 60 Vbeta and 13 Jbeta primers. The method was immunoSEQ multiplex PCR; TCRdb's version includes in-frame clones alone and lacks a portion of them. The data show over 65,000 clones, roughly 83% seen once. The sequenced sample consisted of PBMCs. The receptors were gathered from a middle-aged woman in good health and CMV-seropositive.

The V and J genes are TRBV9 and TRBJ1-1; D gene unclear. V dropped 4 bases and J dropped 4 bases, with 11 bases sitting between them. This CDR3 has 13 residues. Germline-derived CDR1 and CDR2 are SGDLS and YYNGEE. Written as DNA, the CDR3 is TGTGCCAGCAGCCCCCAACAGAGCACTGAAGCTTTCTTT. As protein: CASSPQQSTEAFF.

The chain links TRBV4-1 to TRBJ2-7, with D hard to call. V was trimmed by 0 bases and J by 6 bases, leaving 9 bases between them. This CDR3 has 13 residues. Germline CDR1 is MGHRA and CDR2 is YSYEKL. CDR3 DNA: TGCGCCAGCAGCCAAGATCCCGGGTTCGAGCAGTACTTC. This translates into CASSQDPGFEQYF.

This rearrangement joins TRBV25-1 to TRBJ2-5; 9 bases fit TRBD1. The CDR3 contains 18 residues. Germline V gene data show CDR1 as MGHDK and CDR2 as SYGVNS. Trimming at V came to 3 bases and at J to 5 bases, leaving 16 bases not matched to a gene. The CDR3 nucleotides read TGTGCCAGCAGTGACCCGACAGGGGGTAAATCGGATCGGGAGACCCAGTACTTC. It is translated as CASSDPTGGKSDRETQYF.

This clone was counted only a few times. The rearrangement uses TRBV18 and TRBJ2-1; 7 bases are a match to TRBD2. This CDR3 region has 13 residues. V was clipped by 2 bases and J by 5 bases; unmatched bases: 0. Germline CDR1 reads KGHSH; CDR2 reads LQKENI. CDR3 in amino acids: CASSPGLDNEQFF. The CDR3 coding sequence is TGTGCCAGCTCACCAGGACTAGACAATGAGCAGTTCTTC.

The CDR3 nucleotides read TGTGCCACCGGGGGACTAGCGGCGAACACCGGGGAGCTGTTTTTT. This sequence encodes CATGGLAANTGELFF. The rearrangement uses TRBV15 and TRBJ2-2; 11 nucleotides match TRBD2. CDR1 is LNHNV, CDR2 YYDKDF, per germline (reference sequence). The CDR3 has 15 residues. V shed 8 bases and J 0 bases; nucleotides not matched to a gene: 2.

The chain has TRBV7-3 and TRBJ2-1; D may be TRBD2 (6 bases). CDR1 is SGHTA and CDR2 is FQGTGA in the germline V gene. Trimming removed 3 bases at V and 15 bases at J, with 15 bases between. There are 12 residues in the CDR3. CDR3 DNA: TGTGCCAGCAGCTTCAATAGCGGCCCCCCGTTCTTC. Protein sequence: CASSFNSGPPFF.

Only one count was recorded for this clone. CDR3 residues: CASSEDRTDTEAFF. DNA of the CDR3: TGTGCCAGCAGTGAAGACAGAACAGACACTGAAGCTTTCTTT. This chain joins TRBV2 and TRBJ1-1; D gene ambiguous. Germline V gene lookup returns CDR1 SNHLY and CDR2 FYNNEI. This CDR3 spans 14 amino acids. V shed 1 base and J shed 3 bases, with 9 bases lying between them.

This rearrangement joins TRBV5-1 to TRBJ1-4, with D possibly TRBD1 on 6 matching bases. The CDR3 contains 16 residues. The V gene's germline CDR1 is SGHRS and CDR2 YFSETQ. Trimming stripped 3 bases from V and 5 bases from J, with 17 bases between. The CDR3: CASSWGAGGQNEKLFF. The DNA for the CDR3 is TGCGCCAGCAGCTGGGGGGCCGGGGGGCAGAATGAAAAACTGTTTTTT.

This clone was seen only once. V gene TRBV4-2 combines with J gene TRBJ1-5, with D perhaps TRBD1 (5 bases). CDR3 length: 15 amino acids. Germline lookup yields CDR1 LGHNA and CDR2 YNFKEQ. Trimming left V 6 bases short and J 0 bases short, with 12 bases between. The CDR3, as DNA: TGTGCCAGCAGGCGGGGACTGATTAGCAATCAGCCCCAGCATTTT. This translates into CASRRGLISNQPQHF.

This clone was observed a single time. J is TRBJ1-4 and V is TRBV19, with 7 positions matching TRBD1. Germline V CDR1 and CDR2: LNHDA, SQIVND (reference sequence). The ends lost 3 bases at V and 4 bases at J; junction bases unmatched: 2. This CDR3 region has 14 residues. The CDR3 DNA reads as TGTGCCAGTAGTATCGGGACAGTTAATGAAAAACTGTTTTTT. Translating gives CASSIGTVNEKLFF. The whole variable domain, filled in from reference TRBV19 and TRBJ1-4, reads DGGITQSPKYLFRKEGQNVTLSCEQNLNHDAMYWYRQDPGQGLRLIYYSQIVNDFQKGDIAEGYSVSREKKESFPLTVTSAQKNPTAFYLCASSIGTVNEKLFFGSGTQLSVL.

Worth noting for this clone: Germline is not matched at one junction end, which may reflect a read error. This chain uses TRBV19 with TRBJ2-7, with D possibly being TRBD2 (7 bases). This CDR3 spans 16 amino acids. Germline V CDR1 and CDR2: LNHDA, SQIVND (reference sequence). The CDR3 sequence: CASSRGGGSSSYEQYF. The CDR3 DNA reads TGTGCCAGCAGTAGGGGGGGAGGCTCGAGCTCCTACGAGCAGTACTTC.

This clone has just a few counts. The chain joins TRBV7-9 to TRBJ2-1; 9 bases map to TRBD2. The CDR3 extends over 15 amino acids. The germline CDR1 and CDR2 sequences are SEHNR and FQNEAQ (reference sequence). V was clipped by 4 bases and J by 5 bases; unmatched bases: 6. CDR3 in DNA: TGTGCCAGCAGCTCTCGGACTAGCGTGAACAATGAGCAGTTCTTC. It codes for CASSSRTSVNNEQFF.

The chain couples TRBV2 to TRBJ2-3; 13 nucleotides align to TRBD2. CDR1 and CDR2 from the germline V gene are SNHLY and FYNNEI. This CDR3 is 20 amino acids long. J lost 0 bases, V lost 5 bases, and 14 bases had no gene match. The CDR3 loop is CASSPLTGLAGDASTDTQYF. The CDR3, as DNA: TGTGCCAGCAGTCCTCTAACCGGACTAGCGGGGGACGCAAGCACAGATACGCAGTATTTT.

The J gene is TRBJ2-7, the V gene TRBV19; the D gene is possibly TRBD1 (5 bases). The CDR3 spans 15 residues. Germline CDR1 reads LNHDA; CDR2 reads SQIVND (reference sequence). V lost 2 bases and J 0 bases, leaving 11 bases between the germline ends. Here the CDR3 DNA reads TGTGCCAGTAGTATACAGGGTCATAGCTCCTACGAGCAGTACTTC. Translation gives CASSIQGHSSYEQYF.

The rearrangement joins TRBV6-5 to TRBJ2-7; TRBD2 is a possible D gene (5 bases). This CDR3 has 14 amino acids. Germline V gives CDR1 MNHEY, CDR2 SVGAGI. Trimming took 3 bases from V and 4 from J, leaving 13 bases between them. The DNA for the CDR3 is TGTGCCAGCAGTTATATTAGAGGGTCTTACGAGCAGTACTTC. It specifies CASSYIRGSYEQYF.

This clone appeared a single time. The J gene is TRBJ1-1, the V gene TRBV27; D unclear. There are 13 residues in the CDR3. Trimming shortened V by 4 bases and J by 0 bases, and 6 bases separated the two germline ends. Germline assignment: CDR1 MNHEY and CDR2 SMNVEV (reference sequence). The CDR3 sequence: CASSSNLNTEAFF. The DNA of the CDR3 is TGTGCCAGCAGTTCAAATTTGAACACTGAAGCTTTCTTT.

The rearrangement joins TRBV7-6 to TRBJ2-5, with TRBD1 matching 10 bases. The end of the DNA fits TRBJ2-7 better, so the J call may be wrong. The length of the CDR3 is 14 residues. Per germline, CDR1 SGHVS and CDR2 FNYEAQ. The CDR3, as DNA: TGTGCCAGCAGCTCGGGACAGGGGAGCTACGAGCAGTACTTC. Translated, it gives CASSSGQGSYEQYF.

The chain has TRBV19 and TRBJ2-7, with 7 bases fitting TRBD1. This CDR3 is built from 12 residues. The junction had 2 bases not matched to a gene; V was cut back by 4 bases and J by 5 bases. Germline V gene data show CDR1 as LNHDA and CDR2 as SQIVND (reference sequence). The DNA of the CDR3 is TGTGCCAGTAGTACCACAGGGGACGAGCAGTACTTC. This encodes CASSTTGDEQYF.

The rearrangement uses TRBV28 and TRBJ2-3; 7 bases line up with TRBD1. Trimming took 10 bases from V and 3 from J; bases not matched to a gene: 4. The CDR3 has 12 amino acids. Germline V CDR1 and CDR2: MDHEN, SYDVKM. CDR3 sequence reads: CAIHRGTDTQYF. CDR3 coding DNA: TGTGCCATTCACAGGGGTACAGATACGCAGTATTTT.

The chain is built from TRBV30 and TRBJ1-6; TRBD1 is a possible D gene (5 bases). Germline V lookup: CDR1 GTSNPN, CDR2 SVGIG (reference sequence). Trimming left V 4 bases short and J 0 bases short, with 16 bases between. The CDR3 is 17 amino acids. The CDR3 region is CAWTLGLDSSYNSPLHF. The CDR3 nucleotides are TGTGCCTGGACCCTTGGCTTAGACAGCTCCTATAATTCACCCCTCCACTTT.

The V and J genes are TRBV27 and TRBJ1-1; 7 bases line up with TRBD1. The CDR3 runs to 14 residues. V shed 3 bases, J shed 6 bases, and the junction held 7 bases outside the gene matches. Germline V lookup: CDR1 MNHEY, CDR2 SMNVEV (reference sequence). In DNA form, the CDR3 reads TGTGCCAGCAGTTTTTTAGACAGGGATTCTGAAGCTTTCTTT. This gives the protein CASSFLDRDSEAFF.

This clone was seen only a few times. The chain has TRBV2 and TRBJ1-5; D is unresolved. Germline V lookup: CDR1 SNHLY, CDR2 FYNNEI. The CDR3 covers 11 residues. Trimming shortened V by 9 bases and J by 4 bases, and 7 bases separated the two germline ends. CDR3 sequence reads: CASGGNQPQHF. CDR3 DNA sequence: TGTGCCAGTGGCGGAAATCAGCCCCAGCATTTT.

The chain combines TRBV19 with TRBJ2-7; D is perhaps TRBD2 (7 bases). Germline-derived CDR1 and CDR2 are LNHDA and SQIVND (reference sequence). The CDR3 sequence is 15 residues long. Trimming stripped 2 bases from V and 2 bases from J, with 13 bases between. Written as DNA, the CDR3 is TGTGCCAGTAGTATAAGGGGGGGAATCGCCTACGAGCAGTACTTC. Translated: CASSIRGGIAYEQYF.

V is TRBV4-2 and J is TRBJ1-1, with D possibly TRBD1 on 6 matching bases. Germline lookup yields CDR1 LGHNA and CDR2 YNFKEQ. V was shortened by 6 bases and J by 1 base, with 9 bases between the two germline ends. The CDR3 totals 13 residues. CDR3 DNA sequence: TGTGCCAGCAGATTACAGGGGAACACTGAAGCTTTCTTT. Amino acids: CASRLQGNTEAFF.

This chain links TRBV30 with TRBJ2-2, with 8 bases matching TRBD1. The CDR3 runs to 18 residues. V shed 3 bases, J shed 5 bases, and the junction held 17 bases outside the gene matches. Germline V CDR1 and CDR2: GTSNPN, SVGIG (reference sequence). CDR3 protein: CAWRGGRWTGSGTGELFF. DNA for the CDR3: TGTGCCTGGAGGGGGGGCCGCTGGACAGGGTCGGGAACCGGGGAGCTGTTTTTT.

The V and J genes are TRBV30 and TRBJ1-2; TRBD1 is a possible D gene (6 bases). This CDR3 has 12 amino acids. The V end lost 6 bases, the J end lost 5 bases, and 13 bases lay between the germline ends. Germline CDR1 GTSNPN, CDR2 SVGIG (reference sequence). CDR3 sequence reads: CACALQGYGYTF. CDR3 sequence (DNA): TGTGCCTGCGCCCTCCAGGGGTATGGCTACACCTTC.

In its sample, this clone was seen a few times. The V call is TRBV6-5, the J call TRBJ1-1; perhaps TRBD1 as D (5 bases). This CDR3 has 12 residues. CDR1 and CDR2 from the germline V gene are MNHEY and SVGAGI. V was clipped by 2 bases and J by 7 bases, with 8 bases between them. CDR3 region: CASSYGGGEAFF. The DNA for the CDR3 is TGTGCCAGCAGTTACGGCGGGGGTGAAGCTTTCTTT.

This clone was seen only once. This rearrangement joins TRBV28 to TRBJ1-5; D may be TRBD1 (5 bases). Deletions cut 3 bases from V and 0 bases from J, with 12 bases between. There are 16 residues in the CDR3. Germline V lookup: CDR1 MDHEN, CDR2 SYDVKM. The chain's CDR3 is CASSFPADSSNQPQHF. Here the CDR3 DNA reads TGTGCCAGCAGTTTTCCGGCTGACAGTAGCAATCAGCCCCAGCATTTT.

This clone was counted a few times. The CDR3 DNA follows: TGTGCCAGCAGCACCTACTTCGGGAGCGAGCAGTTCTTC. Translation: CASSTYFGSEQFF. V gene TRBV9 combines with J gene TRBJ2-1, with a weak D call TRBD2 (6 bases). Germline CDR1 and CDR2: SGDLS and YYNGEE. CDR3 length: 13 residues. V lost 4 bases, J lost 10 bases, and 15 bases lay in between.

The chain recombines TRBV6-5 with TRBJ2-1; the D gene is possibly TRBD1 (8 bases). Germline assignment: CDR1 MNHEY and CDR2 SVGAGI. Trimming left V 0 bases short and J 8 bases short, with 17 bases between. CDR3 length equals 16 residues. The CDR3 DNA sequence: TGTGCCAGCAGTTACTCGAATCACAGGGGGGGCTATGAGCAGTTCTTC. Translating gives CASSYSNHRGGYEQFF.

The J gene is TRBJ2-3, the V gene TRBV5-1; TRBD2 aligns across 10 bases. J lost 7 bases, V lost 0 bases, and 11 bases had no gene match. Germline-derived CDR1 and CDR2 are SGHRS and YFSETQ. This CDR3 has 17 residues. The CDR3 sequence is CASSLVGASGGRNTQYF. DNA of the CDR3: TGCGCCAGCAGCTTGGTGGGGGCTAGCGGGGGTCGGAATACGCAGTATTTT.